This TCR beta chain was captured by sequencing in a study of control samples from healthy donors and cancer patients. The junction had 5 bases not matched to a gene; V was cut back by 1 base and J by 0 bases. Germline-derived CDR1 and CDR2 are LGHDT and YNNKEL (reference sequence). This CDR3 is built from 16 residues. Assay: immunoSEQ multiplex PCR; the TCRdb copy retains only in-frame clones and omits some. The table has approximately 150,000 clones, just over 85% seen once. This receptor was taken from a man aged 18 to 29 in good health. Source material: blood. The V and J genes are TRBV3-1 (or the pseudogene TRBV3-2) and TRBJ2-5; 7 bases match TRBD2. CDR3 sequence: CASSQVQRGNQETQYF. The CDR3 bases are TGTGCCAGCAGCCAAGTCCAGCGGGGCAACCAAGAGACCCAGTACTTC.